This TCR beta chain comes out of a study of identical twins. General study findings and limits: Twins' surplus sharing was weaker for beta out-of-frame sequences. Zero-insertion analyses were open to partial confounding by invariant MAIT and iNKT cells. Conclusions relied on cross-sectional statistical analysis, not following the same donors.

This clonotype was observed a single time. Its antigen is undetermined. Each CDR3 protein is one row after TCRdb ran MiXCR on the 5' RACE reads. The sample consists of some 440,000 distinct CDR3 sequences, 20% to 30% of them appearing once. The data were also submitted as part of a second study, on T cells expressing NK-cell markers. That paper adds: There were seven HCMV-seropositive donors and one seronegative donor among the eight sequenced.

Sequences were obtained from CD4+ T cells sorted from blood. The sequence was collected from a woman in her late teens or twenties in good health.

The CDR3 DNA is TGCAGTGCCTCCCGCGGGCTAGTCGCCTACGAGCAGTACTTC. Protein: CSASRGLVAYEQYF. The chain carries TRBV20-1 and TRBJ2-7, with D perhaps matching TRBD2 (5 bases). The CDR3 is made up of 14 amino acids. V was pared by 6 bases and J by 2 bases, with 17 bases between. Germline lookup yields CDR1 DFQATT and CDR2 SNEGSKA (reference sequence).